This is a list of T cell receptor beta chains from one sample in a study of OX40 agonist ivuxolimab in advanced cancers. The repertoire was sequenced with immunoSEQ multiplex PCR; TCRdb's copy has only in-frame clones and lacks some. The data show roughly 60,000 clones, about 83% seen once. Sequencing was performed on CD4+ or CD8+ T cells sorted from blood, taken in a trial of the OX40 agonist ivuxolimab. Receptors were obtained from an adult with an advanced solid tumor such as melanoma, head and neck, liver or kidney cancer. Both conserved end residues are part of each CDR3. The D gene is left open where the match is weak. Clone size is shown for a subset of rows, as once, few, many or a class of expanded clone.

TGTGCCAGCAGCTTTTCCTCACACCCCCAAGGGATTCAGTACTTC CASSFSSHPQGIQYF TRBJ2-4 TRBV7-9 NA NA
TGTGCCAGCAGCGATGGGGGGACCCAGTACTTC CASSDGGTQYF TRBJ2-5 TRBV7-3 NA NA
TGTGCCAGCAGCTTTAGCGGGGGGAACACAGATACGCAGTATTTT CASSFSGGNTDTQYF TRBJ2-3 TRBV5-4 TRBD2 NA
TGTGCCAGCAGCTTAGATCAAGGAGGGAGCTCCTATAATTCACCCCTCCACTTT CASSLDQGGSSYNSPLHF TRBJ1-6 TRBV11-3 NA NA
TGCAGTGCTAGGGGCTACACCTTC CSARGYTF TRBJ1-2 TRBV20-1 NA NA
TGTGCCAGCAGTCCCGATCGCGGTAGCGGGGGAGAGACCCAGTACTTC CASSPDRGSGGETQYF TRBJ2-5 TRBV14 TRBD2 NA
TGTGCCTGGACCCCGGGCCCCGCCAACTATGGCTACACCTTC CAWTPGPANYGYTF TRBJ1-2 TRBV30 NA NA
TGCAGCGTTGTAGGGGAAACCTACGAGCAGTACTTC CSVVGETYEQYF TRBJ2-7 TRBV29-1 NA NA
TGTGCCAGCAGCTTGGTGGCGGGGAACACAGATACGCAGTATTTT CASSLVAGNTDTQYF TRBJ2-3 TRBV5-6 NA NA
TGTGCCAGTAGTATTCGGGACAGGGGGATCAATGAGCAGTTCTTC CASSIRDRGINEQFF TRBJ2-1 TRBV19 TRBD1 NA
TGTGCCAGTAGTACCCAGGGGGCAGATACGCAGTATTTT CASSTQGADTQYF TRBJ2-3 TRBV19 TRBD1 NA
TGTGCCAGTAGCCCTGGCCAGAATAATGAAAAACTGTTTTTT CASSPGQNNEKLFF TRBJ1-4 TRBV19 NA NA
TGTGCCAGCAGTATATCGGCAGGAGGCAACTACGAGCAGTACTTC CASSISAGGNYEQYF TRBJ2-7 TRBV28 NA NA
TGTGCCAGCAGCCCTTTGGGGGAGGAGACCCAGTACTTC CASSPLGEETQYF TRBJ2-5 TRBV5-6 NA NA
TGTGCCAGCAGGGACCAGGGAATCGCCTACGAGCAGTACTTC CASRDQGIAYEQYF TRBJ2-7 TRBV7-9 NA NA
TGTGCCTGGAGTCGGGCACACCGTCTTGCAGCTTTCTTT CAWSRAHRLAAFF TRBJ1-1 TRBV30 NA NA
TGTGCCAGCAGCCCCCCACTAGCGGGGGGGTACCACAATGAGCAGTTCTTC CASSPPLAGGYHNEQFF TRBJ2-1 TRBV7-9 TRBD2 NA
TGTGCCAGCAGTCCGGGGGGCTGGGCATCTCGACCAGAGACCCAGTACTTC CASSPGGWASRPETQYF TRBJ2-5 TRBV28 NA NA
TGTGCCAGCAGCTTGATCAATCAGGGGGGAAAAGCTTTCTTT CASSLINQGGKAFF TRBJ1-1 TRBV5-6 TRBD1 NA
TGTGCCAGCAGCGTTGGGACGGACAGCACAGATACGCAGTATTTT CASSVGTDSTDTQYF TRBJ2-3 TRBV9 NA NA
TGCAGCACCTATGGACAGGGGGCACGCAATGAGCAGTTCTTC CSTYGQGARNEQFF TRBJ2-1 TRBV29-1 TRBD1 NA
TGTGCCACCTGGGGAAACAGGGCCCTGAACACTGAAGCTTTCTTT CATWGNRALNTEAFF TRBJ1-1 TRBV15 NA few
TGTGCCAGCAGTTTGACAGGGGGGAGACTTAACACTGAAGCTTTCTTT CASSLTGGRLNTEAFF TRBJ1-1 TRBV28 TRBD1 NA
TGTGCCAGCAGCCGTGAGGGGGCGCCGGGAGAGACCCAGTACTTC CASSREGAPGETQYF TRBJ2-5 TRBV4-2 TRBD1 NA
TGCGCCAGCACCGCGGAGGGGGGGCTGGAGGAGACCCAGTACTTC CASTAEGGLEETQYF TRBJ2-5 TRBV10-1 NA NA
TGTGCCAGCAGCCCGACCGCGACAGCAAACTATGGCTACACCTTC CASSPTATANYGYTF TRBJ1-2 TRBV5-6 NA NA
TGTGCCAGCAGTTACCAGGGGCTCTGGGGCAATGAGCAGTTCTTC CASSYQGLWGNEQFF TRBJ2-1 TRBV6-5 NA NA
TGTGCCAGCAGTTCACGATCACAGGGACGGAGAAACACCATATATTTT CASSSRSQGRRNTIYF TRBJ1-3 TRBV6-5 NA NA
TGTGCCAGCAACCGACAGGGACATAGCACAGATACGCAGTATTTT CASNRQGHSTDTQYF TRBJ2-3 TRBV7-6 TRBD1 few
TGTGCCACCAGCGGAAAGTACAGGGGAAATGAAAAACTGTTTTTT CATSGKYRGNEKLFF TRBJ1-4 TRBV15 TRBD1 NA
TGTGCCATCAGTGAGTCCCGGGGAGCCGCGGAGACCCAGTACTTC CAISESRGAAETQYF TRBJ2-5 TRBV10-3 NA NA
TGTGCCAGCAGCCCCGATCGGACGGCCGCGGCGGAGACCTTC CASSPDRTAAAETF TRBJ1-2 TRBV7-9 NA NA
TGTGCCAGCAGCACGGGCCCGGAGCAGCCCCAGCATTTT CASSTGPEQPQHF TRBJ1-5 TRBV11-2 NA NA
TGCGCCAGCAGCTTGACAGGGGGCTCCAATCAGCCCCAGCATTTT CASSLTGGSNQPQHF TRBJ1-5 TRBV5-1 TRBD1 NA
TGTGCCAGCAGTGAGAGGAACTCCTACGAGCAGTACTTC CASSERNSYEQYF TRBJ2-7 TRBV6-1 NA NA
TGTGCCAGCAGCTTCGACAGGGCCTCTGAAGCTTTCTTT CASSFDRASEAFF TRBJ1-1 TRBV7-2 TRBD1 NA
TGTGCCAGCAGCTTGACAGGGAGGGAGGACGAAAAACTGTTTTTT CASSLTGREDEKLFF TRBJ1-4 TRBV7-9 TRBD1 NA
TGTGCCAGCAGTGCTGTTGATTACGAGCAGTACTTC CASSAVDYEQYF TRBJ2-7 TRBV6-6 NA few
TGTGCCAGCAGTTTCGGTAATAGCGGGTTCGGCTACGAGCAGTACTTC CASSFGNSGFGYEQYF TRBJ2-7 TRBV6-5 TRBD2 NA
TGTGCCAGCAGCGAGGCCCCCTCAGGTCAGCCCCAGCATTTT CASSEAPSGQPQHF TRBJ1-5 TRBV9 NA NA
TGTGCCAGTAGTACCGTACAGGTCTTAGGGCCCCAGCATTTT CASSTVQVLGPQHF TRBJ1-5 TRBV19 NA NA
TGTGCCAGCAGTTTAGACAGCGGGGGAGGCACCGGGGAGCTGTTTTTT CASSLDSGGGTGELFF TRBJ2-2 TRBV27 TRBD2 NA
TGTGCCAGCAGTGACCTATCCCGACAGGGTCAAGGCACAGATACGCAGTATTTT CASSDLSRQGQGTDTQYF TRBJ2-3 TRBV25-1 TRBD1 NA
TGTGCCAGCAGCTTAGCTTCCGGGACAGGACAAGAGACCCAGTACTTC CASSLASGTGQETQYF TRBJ2-5 TRBV7-2 TRBD1 NA
TGTGCCAGTAGTATGGGTCAGAGGAGTGAGCAGTTCTTC CASSMGQRSEQFF TRBJ2-1 TRBV19 NA once
TGTGCCAGCAGCTTACAACGGGGGGGCGGTGAGACCCAGTACTTC CASSLQRGGGETQYF TRBJ2-5 TRBV7-3 TRBD2 NA
TGTGCCAGCAGCGATCACGGGGGCACCTATGGCTACACCTTC CASSDHGGTYGYTF TRBJ1-2 TRBV27 NA NA
TGTGCCAGCAGCTTAGTGCCGCTAGCGGGGCTCGATGAGCAGTTCTTC CASSLVPLAGLDEQFF TRBJ2-1 TRBV7-9 TRBD2 NA
TGTGCCAGCAGCCCCGGACTAGCGGGGGGGGGCAATGAGCAGTTCTTC CASSPGLAGGGNEQFF TRBJ2-1 TRBV9 TRBD2 NA
TGTGCCAGCTCACAGACAGGGGAGTGGTATGGTTACACCTTC CASSQTGEWYGYTF TRBJ1-2 TRBV18 TRBD1 NA
TGTGCCATCAGCCCGAGAGGGGAGACCCAGTACTTC CAISPRGETQYF TRBJ2-5 TRBV10-3 NA NA
TGTGCCAGCAGTGAGCAGGGCCCCGAGTCGGGCTACACCTTC CASSEQGPESGYTF TRBJ1-2 TRBV2 NA NA
TGTGCCAGCAGTCCCATGCGGGGGAGTAACACCGGGGAGCTGTTTTTT CASSPMRGSNTGELFF TRBJ2-2 TRBV28 TRBD2 NA
TGTGCCAGCAGCTTAGAGGGCAGTTCCTACGAGCAGTACTTC CASSLEGSSYEQYF TRBJ2-7 TRBV11-3 NA NA
TGTGCCAGCAGCTCCCCCCCGGCAGTTGGTGGCTACACCTTC CASSSPPAVGGYTF TRBJ1-2 TRBV7-2 NA NA
TGTGCCAGCAGCGCTCTGCCGGGACGTCAGAATGAAAAACTGTTTTTT CASSALPGRQNEKLFF TRBJ1-4 TRBV11-3 NA NA